The subject of this entry is one T cell receptor (beta chain). The sample belongs to a study of tissue T cells after allogeneic stem cell transplantation. Sequenced by immunoSEQ multiplex PCR; TCRdb stores in-frame clones only, minus some. Found here are around 5,000 clones, about 70% of them singletons; the top ten hold roughly 8%. Autopsy tissues spanned esophagus to rectum, liver, skin, and lymphoid organs including spleen. The CDR3 covers 15 residues. Trimming pared 2 bases from V and 0 bases from J, leaving 8 bases between. Germline V gene lookup returns CDR1 GTSNPN and CDR2 SVGIG (reference sequence).

The chain has TRBV30 and TRBJ1-6; D unresolved. The specimen was tissue from the colon, collected at autopsy. The clonotype was recovered from a female donor of 60 years or more with lung cancer. DNA of the CDR3: TGTGCCTGGAGTCGGAAGAACTCCTATAATTCACCCCTCCACTTT. Its protein is CAWSRKNSYNSPLHF.